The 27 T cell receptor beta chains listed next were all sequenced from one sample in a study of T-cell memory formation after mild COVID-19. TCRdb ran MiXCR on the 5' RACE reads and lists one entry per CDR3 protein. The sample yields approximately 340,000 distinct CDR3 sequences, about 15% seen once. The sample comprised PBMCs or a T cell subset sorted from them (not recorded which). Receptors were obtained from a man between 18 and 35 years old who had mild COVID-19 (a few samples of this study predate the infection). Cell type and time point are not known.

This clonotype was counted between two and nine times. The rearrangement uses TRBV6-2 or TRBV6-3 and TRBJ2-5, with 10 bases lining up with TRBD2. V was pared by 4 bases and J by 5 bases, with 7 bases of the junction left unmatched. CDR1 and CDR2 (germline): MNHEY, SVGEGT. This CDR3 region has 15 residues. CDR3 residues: CASSSPSGGRETQYF. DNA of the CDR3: TGTGCCAGCAGTTCGCCTAGCGGGGGCCGCGAGACCCAGTACTTC.

For the CDR3, the DNA is TGTGCTAGTGGTTTCTTGGGGTTGGGATACAATGAGCAGTTCTTC. This encodes CASGFLGLGYNEQFF. The genes are TRBV12-5 and TRBJ2-1, with D unresolved. V dropped 3 bases and J dropped 4 bases, with 13 bases sitting between them. Germline V gene sequence: CDR1 LGHNT, CDR2 FRNRAP. CDR3 length: 15 amino acids.

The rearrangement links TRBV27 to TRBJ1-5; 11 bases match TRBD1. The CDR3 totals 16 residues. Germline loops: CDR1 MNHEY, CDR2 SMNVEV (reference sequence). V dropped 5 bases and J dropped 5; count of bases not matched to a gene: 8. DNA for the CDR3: TGTGCCAGCAGTCCCTGGGGACAGGGGGGGGATCAGCCCCAGCATTTT. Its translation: CASSPWGQGGDQPQHF.

The CDR3 bases are TGCGCCAGCAGCAATACCTACGAGCAGTACTTC. The encoded protein is CASSNTYEQYF. The chain couples TRBV5-1 to TRBJ2-7, with unresolved D. Per germline, CDR1 SGHRS and CDR2 YFSETQ. Trimming removed 4 bases at V and 2 bases at J, with 4 bases between. The CDR3 runs 11 residues.

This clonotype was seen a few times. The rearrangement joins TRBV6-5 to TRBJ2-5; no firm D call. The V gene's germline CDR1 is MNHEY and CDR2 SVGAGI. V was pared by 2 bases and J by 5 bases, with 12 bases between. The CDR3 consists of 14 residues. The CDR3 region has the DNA TGTGCCAGCAGTTACGGAACTCTTAAGGAGACCCAGTACTTC. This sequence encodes CASSYGTLKETQYF.

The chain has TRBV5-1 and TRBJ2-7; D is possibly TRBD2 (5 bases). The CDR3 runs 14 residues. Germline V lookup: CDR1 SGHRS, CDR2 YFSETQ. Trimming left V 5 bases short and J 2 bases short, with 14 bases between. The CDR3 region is CASSESPGTYEQYF. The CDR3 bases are TGCGCCAGCAGTGAGTCTCCGGGGACCTACGAGCAGTACTTC.

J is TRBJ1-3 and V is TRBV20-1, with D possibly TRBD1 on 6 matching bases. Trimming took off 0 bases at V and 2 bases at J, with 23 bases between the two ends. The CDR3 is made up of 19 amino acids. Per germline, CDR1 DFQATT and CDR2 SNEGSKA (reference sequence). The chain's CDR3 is CSARDPQGGPSRPGNTIYF. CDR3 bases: TGCAGTGCTAGAGATCCACAGGGAGGTCCTTCCCGGCCTGGAAACACCATATATTTT.

Written as DNA, the CDR3 is TGCGCCACGTCGCTCGGGCCCAATTCCGCCTACGAGCAGTACTTC. Amino acids: CATSLGPNSAYEQYF. The chain links TRBV5-1 to TRBJ2-7; the D is unclear. Trimming took off 9 bases at V and 2 bases at J, with 21 bases between the two ends. The CDR3 is 15 amino acids. The germline V gene encodes CDR1 SGHRS and CDR2 YFSETQ.

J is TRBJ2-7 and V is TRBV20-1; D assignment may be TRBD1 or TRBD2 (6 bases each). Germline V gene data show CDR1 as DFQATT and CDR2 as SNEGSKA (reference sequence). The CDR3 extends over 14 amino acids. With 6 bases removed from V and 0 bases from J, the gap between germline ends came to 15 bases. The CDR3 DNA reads TGCAGTGCCCAGTTTGGGGGGCCCTCCTACGAGCAGTACGTC. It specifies CSAQFGGPSYEQYV.

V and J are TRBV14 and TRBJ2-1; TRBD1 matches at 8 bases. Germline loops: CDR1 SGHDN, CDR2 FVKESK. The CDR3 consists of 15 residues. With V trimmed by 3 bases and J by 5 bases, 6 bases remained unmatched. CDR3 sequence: CASSHLGTGDNEQFF. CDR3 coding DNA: TGTGCCAGCAGCCATCTAGGGACAGGAGACAATGAGCAGTTCTTC.

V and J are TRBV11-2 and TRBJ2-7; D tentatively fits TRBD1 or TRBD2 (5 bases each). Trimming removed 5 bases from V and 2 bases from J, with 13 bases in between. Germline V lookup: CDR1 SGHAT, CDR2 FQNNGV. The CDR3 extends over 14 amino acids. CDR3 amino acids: CASSPPGRPYEQYF. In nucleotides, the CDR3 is TGTGCCAGCAGCCCACCGGGACGGCCCTACGAGCAGTACTTC.

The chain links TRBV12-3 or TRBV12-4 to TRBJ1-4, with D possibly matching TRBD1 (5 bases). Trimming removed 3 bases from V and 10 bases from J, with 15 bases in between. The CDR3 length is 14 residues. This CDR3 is CASSFSGVKGKLFF. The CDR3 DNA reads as TGTGCCAGCAGTTTTTCGGGGGTCAAGGGAAAACTGTTTTTT.

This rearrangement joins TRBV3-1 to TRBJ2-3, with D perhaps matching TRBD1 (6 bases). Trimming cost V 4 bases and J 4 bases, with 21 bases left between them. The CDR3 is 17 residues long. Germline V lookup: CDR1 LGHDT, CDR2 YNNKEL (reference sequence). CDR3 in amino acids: CASSLRPPGVRADTQYF. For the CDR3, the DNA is TGTGCCAGCAGCCTTCGACCCCCAGGGGTCCGGGCAGATACGCAGTATTTT.

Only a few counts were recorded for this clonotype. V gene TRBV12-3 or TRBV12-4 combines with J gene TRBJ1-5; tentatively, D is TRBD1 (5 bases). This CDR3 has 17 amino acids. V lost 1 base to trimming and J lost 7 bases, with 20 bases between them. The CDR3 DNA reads TGTGCCAGCAGTTTAGGCAACGGTAGGGGCGGGAACCAGCCCCAGCATTTT. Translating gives CASSLGNGRGGNQPQHF.

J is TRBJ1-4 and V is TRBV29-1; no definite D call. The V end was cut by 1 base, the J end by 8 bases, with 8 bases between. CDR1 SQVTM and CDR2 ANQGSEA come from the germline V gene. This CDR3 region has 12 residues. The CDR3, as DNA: TGCAGCGTTGAAGGGGGAGGAGAAAAACTGTTTTTT. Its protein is CSVEGGGEKLFF.

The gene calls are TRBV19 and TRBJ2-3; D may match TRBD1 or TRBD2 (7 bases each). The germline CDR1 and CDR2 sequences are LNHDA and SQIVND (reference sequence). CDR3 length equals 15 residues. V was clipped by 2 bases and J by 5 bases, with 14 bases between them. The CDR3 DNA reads TGTGCCAGTAGTATAATCGGCAGGGGGGGAGATACGCAGTATTTT. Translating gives CASSIIGRGGDTQYF.

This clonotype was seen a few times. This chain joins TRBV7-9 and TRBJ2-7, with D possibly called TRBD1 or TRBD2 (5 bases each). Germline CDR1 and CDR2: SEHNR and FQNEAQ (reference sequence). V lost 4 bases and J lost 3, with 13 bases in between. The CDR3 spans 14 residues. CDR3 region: CASSSGTVLYEQYF. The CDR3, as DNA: TGTGCCAGCAGCTCCGGGACGGTCCTCTACGAGCAGTACTTC.

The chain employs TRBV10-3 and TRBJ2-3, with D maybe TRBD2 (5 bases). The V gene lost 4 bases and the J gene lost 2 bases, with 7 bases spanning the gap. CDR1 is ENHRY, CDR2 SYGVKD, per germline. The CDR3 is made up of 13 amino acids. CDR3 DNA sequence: TGTGCCATCAGTGTTCGGGACACAGATACGCAGTATTTT. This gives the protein CAISVRDTDTQYF.

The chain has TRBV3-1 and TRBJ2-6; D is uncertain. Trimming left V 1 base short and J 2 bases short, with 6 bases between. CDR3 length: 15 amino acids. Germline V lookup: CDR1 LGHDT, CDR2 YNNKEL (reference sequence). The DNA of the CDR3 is TGTGCCAGCAGCCAAGGTTACGCTGGGGCCAACGTCCTGACTTTC. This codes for CASSQGYAGANVLTF.

The CDR3 DNA follows: TGTGCCAGCAGCCCGGGACAGGGGGGGAGCAACACTGAAGCTTTCTTT. Translation: CASSPGQGGSNTEAFF. The rearrangement uses TRBV6-6 and TRBJ1-1; 11 nucleotides agree with TRBD1. J lost 2 bases, V lost 6 bases, and 8 bases had no gene match. The germline V gene encodes CDR1 MNHNY and CDR2 SVGAGI (reference sequence). The length of the CDR3 is 16 residues.

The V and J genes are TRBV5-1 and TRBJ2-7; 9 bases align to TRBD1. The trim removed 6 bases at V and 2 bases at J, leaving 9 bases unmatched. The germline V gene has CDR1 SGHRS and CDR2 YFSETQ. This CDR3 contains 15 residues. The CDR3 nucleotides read TGCGCCAGCACACCAGGGACAGGGTCCACCTACGAGCAGTACTTC. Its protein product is CASTPGTGSTYEQYF.

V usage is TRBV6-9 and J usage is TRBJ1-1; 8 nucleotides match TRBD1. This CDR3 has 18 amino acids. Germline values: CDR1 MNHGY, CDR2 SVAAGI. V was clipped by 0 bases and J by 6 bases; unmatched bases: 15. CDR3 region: CASSYSCRVQGAVSEAFF. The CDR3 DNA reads TGTGCCAGCAGTTATTCTTGTCGGGTTCAGGGGGCTGTTTCTGAAGCTTTCTTT.

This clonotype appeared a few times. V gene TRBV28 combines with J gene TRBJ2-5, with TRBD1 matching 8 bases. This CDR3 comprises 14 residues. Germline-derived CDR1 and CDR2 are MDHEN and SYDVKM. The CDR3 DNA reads TGTGCGGGGGCCGCTGCAGGGGGCTGGTCGCCCCAGTACTTC. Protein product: CAGAAAGGWSPQYF.

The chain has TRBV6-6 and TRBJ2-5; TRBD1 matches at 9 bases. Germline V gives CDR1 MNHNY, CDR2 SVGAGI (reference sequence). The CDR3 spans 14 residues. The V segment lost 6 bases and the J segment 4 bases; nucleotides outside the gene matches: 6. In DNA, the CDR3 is TGTGCCAGCAGGCTTACAGGGGGCGGAGAGACCCAGTACTTC. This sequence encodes CASRLTGGGETQYF.

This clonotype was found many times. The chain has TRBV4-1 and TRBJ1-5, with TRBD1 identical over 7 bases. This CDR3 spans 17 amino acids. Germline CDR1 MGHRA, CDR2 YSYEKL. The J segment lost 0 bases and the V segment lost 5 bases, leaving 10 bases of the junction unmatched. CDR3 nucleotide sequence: TGCGCCAGCAGCTTCCGGGACAGTATCCTTAGCAATCAGCCCCAGCATTTT. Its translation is CASSFRDSILSNQPQHF.

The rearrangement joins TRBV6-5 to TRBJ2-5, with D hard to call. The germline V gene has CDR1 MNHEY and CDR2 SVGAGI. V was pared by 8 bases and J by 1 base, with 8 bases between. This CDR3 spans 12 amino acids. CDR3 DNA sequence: TGTGCCAGCCGCCCAAGCCAAGAGACCCAGTACTTC. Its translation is CASRPSQETQYF.

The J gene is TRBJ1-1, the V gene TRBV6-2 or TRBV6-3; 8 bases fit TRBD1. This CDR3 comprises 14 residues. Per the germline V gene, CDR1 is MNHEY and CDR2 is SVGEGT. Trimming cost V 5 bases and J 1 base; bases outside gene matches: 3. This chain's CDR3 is CASSAGGENTEAFF. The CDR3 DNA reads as TGTGCCAGCAGTGCAGGGGGCGAGAACACTGAAGCTTTCTTT.